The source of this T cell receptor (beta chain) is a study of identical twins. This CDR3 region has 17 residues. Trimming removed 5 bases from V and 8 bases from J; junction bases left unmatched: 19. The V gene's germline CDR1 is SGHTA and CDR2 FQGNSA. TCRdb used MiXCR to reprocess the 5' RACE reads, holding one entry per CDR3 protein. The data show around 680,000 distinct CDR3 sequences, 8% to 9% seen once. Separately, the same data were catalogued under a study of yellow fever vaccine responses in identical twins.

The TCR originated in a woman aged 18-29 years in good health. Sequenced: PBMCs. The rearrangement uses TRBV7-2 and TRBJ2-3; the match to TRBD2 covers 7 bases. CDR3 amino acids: CASSPIGSGANLATQYF. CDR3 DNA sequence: TGTGCCAGCAGCCCGATCGGAAGCGGGGCGAACTTGGCTACGCAGTATTTT.